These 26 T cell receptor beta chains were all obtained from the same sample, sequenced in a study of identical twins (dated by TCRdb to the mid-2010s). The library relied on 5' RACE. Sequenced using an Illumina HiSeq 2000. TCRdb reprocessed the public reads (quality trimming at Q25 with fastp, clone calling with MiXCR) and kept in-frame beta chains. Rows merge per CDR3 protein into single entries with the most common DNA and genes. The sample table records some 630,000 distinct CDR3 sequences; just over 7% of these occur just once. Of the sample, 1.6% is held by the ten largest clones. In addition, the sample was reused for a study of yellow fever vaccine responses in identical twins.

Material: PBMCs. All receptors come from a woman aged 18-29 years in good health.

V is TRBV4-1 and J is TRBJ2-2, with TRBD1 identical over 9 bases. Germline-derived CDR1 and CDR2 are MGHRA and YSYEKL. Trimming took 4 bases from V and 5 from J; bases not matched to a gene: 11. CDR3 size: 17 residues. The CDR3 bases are TGCGCCAGCAGCCGTTCTTCCGGGACAGGGTTAACCGGGGAGCTGTTTTTT. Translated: CASSRSSGTGLTGELFF.

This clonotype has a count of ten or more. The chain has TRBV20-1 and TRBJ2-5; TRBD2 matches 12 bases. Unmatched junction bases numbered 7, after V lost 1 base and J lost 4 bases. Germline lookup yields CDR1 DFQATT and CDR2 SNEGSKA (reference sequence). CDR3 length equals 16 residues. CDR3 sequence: CSARALAGGPRETQYF. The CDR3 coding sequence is TGCAGTGCTAGAGCGCTAGCGGGAGGGCCACGAGAGACCCAGTACTTC.

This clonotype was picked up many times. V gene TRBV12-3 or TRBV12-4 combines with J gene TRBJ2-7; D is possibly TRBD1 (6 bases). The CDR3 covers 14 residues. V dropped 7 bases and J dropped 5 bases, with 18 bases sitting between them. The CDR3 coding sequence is TGTGCCAGCACCCCGACAGGACCTCCCGACGAGCAGTACTTC. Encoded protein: CASTPTGPPDEQYF.

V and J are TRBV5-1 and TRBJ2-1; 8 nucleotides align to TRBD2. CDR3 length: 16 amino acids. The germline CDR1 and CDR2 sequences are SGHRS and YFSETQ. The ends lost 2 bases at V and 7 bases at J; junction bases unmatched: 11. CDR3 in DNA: TGCGCCAGCAGCTTATCCTTAGCGGGGATTCGGAATGAGCAGTTCTTC. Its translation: CASSLSLAGIRNEQFF.

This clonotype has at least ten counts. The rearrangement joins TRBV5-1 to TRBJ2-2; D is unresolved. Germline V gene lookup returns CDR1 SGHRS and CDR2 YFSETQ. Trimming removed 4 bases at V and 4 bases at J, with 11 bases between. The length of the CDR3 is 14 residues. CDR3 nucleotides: TGCGCCAGCAGCCCAAGGCCGGGCACCGGGGAGCTGTTTTTT. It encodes CASSPRPGTGELFF.

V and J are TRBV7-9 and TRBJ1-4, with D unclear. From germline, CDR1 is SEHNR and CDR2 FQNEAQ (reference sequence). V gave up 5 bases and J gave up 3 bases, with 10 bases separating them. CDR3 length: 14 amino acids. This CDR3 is CASSRVEPNEKLFF. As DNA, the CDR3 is TGTGCCAGCAGCCGTGTGGAACCTAATGAAAAACTGTTTTTT.

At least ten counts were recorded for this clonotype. CDR3 in amino acids: CATSRDYSPLGIYEQYF. The DNA for the CDR3 is TGTGCCACCAGCAGAGATTACAGTCCTTTGGGGATCTACGAGCAGTACTTC. V gene TRBV15 combines with J gene TRBJ2-7; no clear D gene. This CDR3 is built from 17 residues. Per germline, CDR1 LNHNV and CDR2 YYDKDF (reference sequence). V lost 0 bases, J lost 3 bases, and 18 bases lay in between.

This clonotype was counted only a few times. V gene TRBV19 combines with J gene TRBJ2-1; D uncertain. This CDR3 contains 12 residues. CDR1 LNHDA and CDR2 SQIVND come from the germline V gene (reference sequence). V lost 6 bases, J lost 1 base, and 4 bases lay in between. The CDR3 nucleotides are TGTGCCAGTAGCGTATCCTACAATGAGCAGTTCTTC. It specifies CASSVSYNEQFF.

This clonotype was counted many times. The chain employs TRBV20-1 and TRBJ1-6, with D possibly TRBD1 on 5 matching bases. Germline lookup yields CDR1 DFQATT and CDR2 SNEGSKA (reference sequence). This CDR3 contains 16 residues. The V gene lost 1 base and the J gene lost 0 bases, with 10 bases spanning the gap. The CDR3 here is CSARVQGSSYNSPLHF. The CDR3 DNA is TGCAGTGCTAGAGTGCAGGGCAGCTCCTATAATTCACCCCTCCACTTT.

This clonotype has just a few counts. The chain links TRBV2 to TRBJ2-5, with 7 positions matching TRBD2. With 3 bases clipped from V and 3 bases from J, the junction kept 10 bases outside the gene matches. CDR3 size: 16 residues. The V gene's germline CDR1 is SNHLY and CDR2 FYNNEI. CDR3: CASSDAGVGSKETQYF. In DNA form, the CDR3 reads TGTGCCAGCAGTGACGCGGGGGTGGGGTCCAAAGAGACCCAGTACTTC.

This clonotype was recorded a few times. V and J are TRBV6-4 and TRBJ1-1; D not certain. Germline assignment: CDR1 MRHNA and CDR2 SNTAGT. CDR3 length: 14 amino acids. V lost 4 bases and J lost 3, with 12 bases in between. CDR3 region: CASSVKGEDTEAFF. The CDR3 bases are TGTGCCAGCAGTGTAAAGGGTGAGGACACTGAAGCTTTCTTT.

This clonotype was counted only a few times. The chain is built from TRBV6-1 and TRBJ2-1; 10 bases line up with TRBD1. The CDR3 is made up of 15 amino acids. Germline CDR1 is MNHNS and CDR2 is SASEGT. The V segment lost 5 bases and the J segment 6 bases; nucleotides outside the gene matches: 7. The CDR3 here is CASSKKGQGPNEQFF. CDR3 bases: TGTGCCAGCAGTAAGAAGGGACAGGGGCCCAATGAGCAGTTCTTC.

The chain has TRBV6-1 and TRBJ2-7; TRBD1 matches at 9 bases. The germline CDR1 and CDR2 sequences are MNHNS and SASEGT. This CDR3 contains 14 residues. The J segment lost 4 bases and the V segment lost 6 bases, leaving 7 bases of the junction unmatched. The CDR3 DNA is TGTGCCAGCAGCCTCGGGACAGGGAAATACGAGCAGTACTTC. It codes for CASSLGTGKYEQYF.

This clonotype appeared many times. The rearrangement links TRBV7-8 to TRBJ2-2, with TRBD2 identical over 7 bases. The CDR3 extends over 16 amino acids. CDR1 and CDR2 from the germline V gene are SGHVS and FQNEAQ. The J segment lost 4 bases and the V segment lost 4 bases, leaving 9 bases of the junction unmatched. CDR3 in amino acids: CASSSTSSGITGELFF. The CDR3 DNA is TGTGCCAGCAGCTCTACTTCTAGCGGTATCACCGGGGAGCTGTTTTTT.

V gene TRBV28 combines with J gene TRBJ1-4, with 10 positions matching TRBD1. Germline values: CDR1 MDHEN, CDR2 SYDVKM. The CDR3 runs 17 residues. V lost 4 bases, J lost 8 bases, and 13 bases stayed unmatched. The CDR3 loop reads CASSSRAGTGDGEKLFF. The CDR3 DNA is TGTGCCAGCAGTTCTCGAGCCGGGACAGGGGATGGGGAAAAACTGTTTTTT.

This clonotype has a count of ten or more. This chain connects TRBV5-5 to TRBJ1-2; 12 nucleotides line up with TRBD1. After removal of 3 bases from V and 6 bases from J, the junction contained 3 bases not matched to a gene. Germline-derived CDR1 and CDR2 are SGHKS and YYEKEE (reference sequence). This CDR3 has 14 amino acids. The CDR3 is CASSWGTGGDGYTF. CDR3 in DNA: TGTGCCAGCAGCTGGGGGACAGGGGGCGATGGCTACACCTTC. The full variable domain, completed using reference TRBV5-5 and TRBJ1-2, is DAGVTQSPTHLIKTRGQQVTLRCSPISGHKSVSWYQQVLGQGPQFIFQYYEKEERGRGNFPDRFSARQFPNYSSELNVNALLLGDSALYLCASSWGTGGDGYTFGSGTRLTVV.

The CDR3 DNA follows: TGTGCCAGCAGCCAACCTCACAGGGTCACCTACAATGAGCAGTTCTTC. Amino acids: CASSQPHRVTYNEQFF. The rearrangement links TRBV3-1 to TRBJ2-1; TRBD1 might be the D (6 bases). Trimming pared 2 bases from V and 2 bases from J, leaving 13 bases between. The CDR3 consists of 16 residues. The V gene's germline CDR1 is LGHDT and CDR2 YNNKEL (reference sequence).

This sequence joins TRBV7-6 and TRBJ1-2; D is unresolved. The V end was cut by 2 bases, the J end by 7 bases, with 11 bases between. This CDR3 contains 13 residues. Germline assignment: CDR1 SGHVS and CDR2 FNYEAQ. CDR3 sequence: CASSLNQIRGYTF. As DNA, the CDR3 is TGTGCCAGCAGCTTAAACCAAATACGTGGCTACACCTTC.

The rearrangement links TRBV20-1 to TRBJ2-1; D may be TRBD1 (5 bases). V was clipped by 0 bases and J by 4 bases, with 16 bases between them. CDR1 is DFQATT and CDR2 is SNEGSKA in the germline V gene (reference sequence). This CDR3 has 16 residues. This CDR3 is CSARDRKGHEYNEQFF. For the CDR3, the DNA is TGCAGTGCTAGAGATAGAAAGGGGCATGAGTACAATGAGCAGTTCTTC.

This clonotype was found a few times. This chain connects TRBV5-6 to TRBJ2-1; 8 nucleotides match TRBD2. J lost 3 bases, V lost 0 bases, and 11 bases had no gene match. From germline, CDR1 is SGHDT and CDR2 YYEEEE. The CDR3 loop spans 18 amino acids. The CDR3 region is CASSLAPLAGGYYNEQFF. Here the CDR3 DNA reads TGTGCCAGCAGCTTGGCCCCTTTGGCGGGGGGATACTACAATGAGCAGTTCTTC.

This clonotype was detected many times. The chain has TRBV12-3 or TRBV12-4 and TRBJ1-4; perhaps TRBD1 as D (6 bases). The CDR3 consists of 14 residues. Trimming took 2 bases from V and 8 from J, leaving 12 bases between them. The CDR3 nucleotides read TGTGCCAGCAGTTTATCGGGGGCTGTCGAAAAACTGTTTTTT. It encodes CASSLSGAVEKLFF.

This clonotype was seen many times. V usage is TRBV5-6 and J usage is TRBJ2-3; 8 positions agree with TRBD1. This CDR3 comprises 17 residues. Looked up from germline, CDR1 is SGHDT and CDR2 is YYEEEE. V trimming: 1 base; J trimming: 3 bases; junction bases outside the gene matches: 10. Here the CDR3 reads CASSLLMGQERTDTQYF. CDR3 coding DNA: TGTGCCAGCAGCTTGCTAATGGGACAGGAAAGGACAGATACGCAGTATTTT.

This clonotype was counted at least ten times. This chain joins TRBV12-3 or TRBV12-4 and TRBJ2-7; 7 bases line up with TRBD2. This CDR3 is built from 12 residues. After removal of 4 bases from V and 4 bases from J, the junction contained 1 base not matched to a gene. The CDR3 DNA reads TGTGCCAGCAGTTCCGGGGGGTACGAGCAGTACTTC. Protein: CASSSGGYEQYF.

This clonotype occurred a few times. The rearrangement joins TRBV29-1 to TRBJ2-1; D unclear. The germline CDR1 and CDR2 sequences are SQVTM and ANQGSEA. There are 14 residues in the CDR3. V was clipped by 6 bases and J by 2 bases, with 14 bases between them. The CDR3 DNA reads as TGCAGCGTCCCCCGTGCCGACGCCTACAATGAGCAGTTCTTC. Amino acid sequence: CSVPRADAYNEQFF.

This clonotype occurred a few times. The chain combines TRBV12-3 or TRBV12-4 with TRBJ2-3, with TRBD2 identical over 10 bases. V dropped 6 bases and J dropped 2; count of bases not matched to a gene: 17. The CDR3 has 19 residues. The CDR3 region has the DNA TGTGCCAGCAGGGATGGGGCCCGAGGACTAGCGGCTCCCACAGATACGCAGTATTTT. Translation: CASRDGARGLAAPTDTQYF.

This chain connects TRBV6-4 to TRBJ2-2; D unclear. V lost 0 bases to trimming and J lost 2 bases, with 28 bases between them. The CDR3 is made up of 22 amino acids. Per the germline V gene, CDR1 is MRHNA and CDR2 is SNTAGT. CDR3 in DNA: TGTGCCAGCAGTGACTCGCATCAAGTTTTCAGGAGACCAGAACATAACACCGGGGAGCTGTTTTTT. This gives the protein CASSDSHQVFRRPEHNTGELFF.